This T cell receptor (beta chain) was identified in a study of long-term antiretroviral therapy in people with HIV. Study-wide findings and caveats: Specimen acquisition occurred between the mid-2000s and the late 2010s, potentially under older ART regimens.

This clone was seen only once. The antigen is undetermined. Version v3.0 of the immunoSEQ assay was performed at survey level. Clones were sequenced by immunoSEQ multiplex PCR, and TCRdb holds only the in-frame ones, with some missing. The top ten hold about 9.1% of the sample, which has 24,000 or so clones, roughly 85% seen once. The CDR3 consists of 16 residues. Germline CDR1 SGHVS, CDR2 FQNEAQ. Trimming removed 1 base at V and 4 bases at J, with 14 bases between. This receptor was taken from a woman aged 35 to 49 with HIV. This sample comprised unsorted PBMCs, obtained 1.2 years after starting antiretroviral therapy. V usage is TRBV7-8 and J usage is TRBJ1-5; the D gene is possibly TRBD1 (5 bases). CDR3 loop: CASSLGAGVGNQPQHF. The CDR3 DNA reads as TGTGCCAGCAGCTTAGGGGCGGGGGTCGGTAATCAGCCCCAGCATTTT.